The TCR beta chain under discussion was sequenced for a study of neurological immune-mediated disorders. 5'RACE with 10-nucleotide random UMIs generated the cDNA. TCRdb processed the 5' RACE reads anew with MiXCR; each CDR3 protein has one entry. The repertoire holds tens of thousands of distinct CDR3 sequences, with approximately 2.8% as singletons. The study's findings and limits: The study found no CDR3 amino acid sequences shared by expanded clones across subjects, suggesting private repertoires in all groups. One cluster of related CDR3 sequences contained, by phylogenetic grouping, the repertoires of 18 of 34 multiple sclerosis patients and formed a possible signature.

A remark on this clonotype: Its target is unknown.

For the unsorted libraries, 2 million PBMCs stored at -80 C served as input. After removal of 4 bases from V and 2 bases from J, the junction contained 1 base not matched to a gene. Germline assignment: CDR1 MRHNA and CDR2 SNTAGT. The CDR3 spans 15 residues. The clonotype comes from a woman younger than 45 with multiple sclerosis. The genes are TRBV6-4 and TRBJ2-1; 11 bases line up with TRBD2. Input material: PBMCs. Here the CDR3 reads CASSATSGTYNEQFF. CDR3 coding DNA: TGTGCCAGCAGTGCGACTAGCGGGACCTACAATGAGCAGTTCTTC.